This record looks at one TCR beta chain sequence and its context. Its binding antigen is unknown. The record has no base qualities; no much larger clone is one base away. Whole blood was collected in K2EDTA tubes by collaborating institutions according to the institutions' own protocols. For TCRbeta analysis, collaborators shipped samples as frozen whole blood, isolated PBMCs, or DNA extracted from either of those sample types. The V end loses 6 bases and the J end loses 6 bases, and a stretch of 15 bases separates them. Sequences SNHLY (CDR1) and FYNNEI (CDR2) are obtained from the germline V gene. The CDR3 measures 14 amino acids from cysteine to phenylalanine. The retained sequence is limited to the CDR3, 42 bases, with the frame set at the first base. These data come from a study of blood T cell repertoires in COVID-19 (dated by TCRdb to between 2020 and 2021). Describing the broader study: Samples covering the acute and convalescent phases of COVID-19 were provided by collaborators in the United States, Italy and Spain. Subjects who had been exposed to COVID-19, were actively infected with it, or had recovered from it provided the deeply sampled blood TCRbeta repertoires that made up the dataset. The prospective study material was composed of cDNA or gDNA derived from T cells, B-cell-depleted T cells, or PBMCs. The repertoires were released in a freely available public database meant as a resource for research on the immune response to SARS-CoV-2. Nearly every sample came with metadata listing a de-identified subject ID, COVID-19 status, age in years and sex. Samples were obtained from the ongoing ImmuneRACE study (first 160 participants) and from over 1,000 subjects provided by 6 global collaborators. Where HLA class I and class II types were available, the types were taken from metadata supplied by the sample provider, not from assay-based typing.

TCRbeta CDR3 regions were amplified from genomic DNA by means of the immunoSEQ Assay, a bias-controlled multiplex PCR. The original pipeline was this. Nucleated cell counts per sample were estimated from amplification of reference gene primers within the assay. To quantify the absolute abundance of each unique TCRbeta CDR3 rearrangement, sequence reads were collapsed and filtered. For each sample, productive Simpson clonality was calculated as the square root of Simpson's diversity index across productive rearrangements. Not all clones reach the TCRdb copy of this immuneACCESS table, which keeps in-frame sequences only. Checked studies attribute under half of the gap to unresolved V genes and leave the rest unexplained. For V, J and clone size, that table is used; D and trimming come from the DNA. This sample holds 390,000 or so clones; 86% were observed only once. Jointly, the top ten make up approximately 1.4% of the sample.

Overall study outcomes, separate from this receptor: How much clinical and demographic metadata was included differed by source and by participant, and the metadata was provided uncurated.

The sample comprised peripheral blood. This receptor was identified in a woman in her 30s with active or convalescent COVID-19. The rearrangement joined TRBV2 to TRBJ2-1; 6 matching bases give a weak D call of TRBD2. The DNA sequence is TGTGCCAGCAGCCCCACGCGGACTACCAATGAGCAGTTCTTC. It codes for CASSPTRTTNEQFF.